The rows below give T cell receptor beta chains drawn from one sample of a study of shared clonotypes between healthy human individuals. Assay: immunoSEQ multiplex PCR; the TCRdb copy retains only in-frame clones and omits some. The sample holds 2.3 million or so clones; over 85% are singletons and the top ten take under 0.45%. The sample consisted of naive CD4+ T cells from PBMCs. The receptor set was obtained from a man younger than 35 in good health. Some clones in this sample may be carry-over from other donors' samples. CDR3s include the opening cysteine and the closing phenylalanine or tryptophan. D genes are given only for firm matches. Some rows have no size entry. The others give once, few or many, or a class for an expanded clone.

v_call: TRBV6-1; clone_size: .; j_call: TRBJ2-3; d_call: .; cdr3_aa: CASSGVADSTDTQYF; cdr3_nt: TGTGCCAGCAGTGGGGTAGCGGATAGCACAGATACGCAGTATTTT
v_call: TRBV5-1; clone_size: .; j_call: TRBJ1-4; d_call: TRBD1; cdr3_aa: CASSPRPGGDEKLFF; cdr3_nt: TGCGCCAGCAGCCCCCGCCCAGGGGGTGATGAAAAACTGTTTTTT
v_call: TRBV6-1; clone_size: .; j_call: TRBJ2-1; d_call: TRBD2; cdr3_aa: CASSETSANRNEQFF; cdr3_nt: TGTGCCAGCAGTGAGACTAGCGCCAACCGTAATGAGCAGTTCTTC
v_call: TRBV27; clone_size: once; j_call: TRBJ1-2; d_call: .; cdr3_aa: CASSLSIRGGDYGYTF; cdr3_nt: TGTGCCAGCAGTTTATCGATAAGAGGAGGGGACTATGGCTACACCTTC
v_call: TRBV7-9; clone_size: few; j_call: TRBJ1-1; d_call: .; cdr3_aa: CASSPRTGNTEAFF; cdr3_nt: TGTGCCAGCAGCCCCCGAACAGGGAACACTGAAGCTTTCTTT
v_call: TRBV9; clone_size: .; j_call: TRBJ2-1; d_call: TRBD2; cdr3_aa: CASTQSGRAKNEQFF; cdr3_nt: TGTGCCAGCACCCAAAGCGGGAGAGCCAAGAATGAGCAGTTCTTC
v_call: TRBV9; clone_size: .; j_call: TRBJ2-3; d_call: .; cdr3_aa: CASSVATSTRVGTDTQYF; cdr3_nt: TGTGCCAGCAGCGTAGCTACGAGTACTAGGGTTGGCACAGATACGCAGTATTTT
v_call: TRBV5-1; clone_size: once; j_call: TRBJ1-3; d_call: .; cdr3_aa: CASSPTAVSGNTIYF; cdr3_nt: TGCGCCAGCAGCCCTACCGCGGTCTCTGGAAACACCATATATTTT
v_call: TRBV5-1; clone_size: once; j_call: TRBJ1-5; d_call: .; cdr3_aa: CASSPVGATHGQPQHF; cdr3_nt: TGCGCCAGCAGCCCGGTTGGTGCGACCCATGGCCAGCCCCAGCATTTT
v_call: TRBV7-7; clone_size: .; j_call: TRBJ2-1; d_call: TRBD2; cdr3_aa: CASSLRLAGGSEGYNEQFF; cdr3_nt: TGTGCCAGCAGCCTCAGACTAGCGGGAGGGAGCGAGGGTTACAATGAGCAGTTCTTC
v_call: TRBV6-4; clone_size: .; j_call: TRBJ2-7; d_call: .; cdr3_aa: CASSGSRYEQYF; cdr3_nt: TGTGCCAGCAGTGGTAGTCGCTACGAGCAGTACTTC
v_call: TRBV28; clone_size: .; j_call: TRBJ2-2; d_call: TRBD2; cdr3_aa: CASRRGGTGELFF; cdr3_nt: TGTGCCAGCAGACGGGGGGGAACCGGGGAGCTGTTTTTT
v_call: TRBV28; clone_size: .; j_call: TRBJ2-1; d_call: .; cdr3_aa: CASSPPARYNEQFF; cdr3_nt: TGTGCCAGCAGTCCCCCTGCCCGGTACAATGAGCAGTTCTTC
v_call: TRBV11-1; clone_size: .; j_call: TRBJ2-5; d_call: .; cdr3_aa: CASSPTAWGRETQYF; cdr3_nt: TGTGCCAGCAGCCCCACTGCTTGGGGGCGGGAGACCCAGTACTTC
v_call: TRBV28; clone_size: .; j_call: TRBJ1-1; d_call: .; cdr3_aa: CASSPGGAANTEAFF; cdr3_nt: TGTGCCAGCAGTCCGGGGGGCGCCGCGAACACTGAAGCTTTCTTT
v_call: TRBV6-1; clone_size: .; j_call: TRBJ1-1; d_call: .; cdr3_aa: CASRAHVATEAFF; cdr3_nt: TGTGCCAGCAGGGCCCATGTTGCCACTGAAGCTTTCTTT
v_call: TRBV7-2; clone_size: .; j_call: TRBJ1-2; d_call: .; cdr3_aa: CASSARAETNYGYTF; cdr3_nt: TGTGCCAGCAGCGCCCGGGCCGAAACTAACTATGGCTACACCTTC
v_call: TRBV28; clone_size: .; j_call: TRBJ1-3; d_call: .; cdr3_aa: CASMGPSGNTIYF; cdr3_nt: TGTGCCAGCATGGGCCCCTCTGGAAACACCATATATTTT
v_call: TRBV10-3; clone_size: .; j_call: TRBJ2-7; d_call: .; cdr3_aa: CAIRLGQGTTSGAYEQYF; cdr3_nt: TGTGCCATCAGGTTGGGACAGGGGACAACTAGCGGGGCCTACGAGCAGTACTTC
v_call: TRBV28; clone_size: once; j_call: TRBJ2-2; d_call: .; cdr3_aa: CASSLEVKRGTGELFF; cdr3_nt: TGTGCCAGCAGTTTGGAGGTCAAGAGGGGTACCGGGGAGCTGTTTTTT
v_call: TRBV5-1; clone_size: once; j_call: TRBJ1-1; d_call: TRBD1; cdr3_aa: CASSTGQGNTEAFF; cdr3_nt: TGCGCCAGCAGCACGGGACAGGGAAATACTGAAGCTTTCTTT
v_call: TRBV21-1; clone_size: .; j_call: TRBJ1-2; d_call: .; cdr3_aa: CASRFGGDRAYGYTF; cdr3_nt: TGTGCCAGCAGGTTTGGCGGGGACAGGGCTTATGGCTACACCTTC
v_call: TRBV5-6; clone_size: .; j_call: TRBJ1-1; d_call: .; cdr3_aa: CASSRPSGNTEAFF; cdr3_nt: TGTGCCAGCAGCCGTCCGTCAGGGAACACTGAAGCTTTCTTT
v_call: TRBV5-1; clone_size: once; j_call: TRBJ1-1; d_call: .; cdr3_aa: CASSLVEGAITAEAFF; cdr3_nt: TGCGCCAGCAGCTTGGTGGAAGGCGCCATCACCGCTGAAGCTTTCTTT
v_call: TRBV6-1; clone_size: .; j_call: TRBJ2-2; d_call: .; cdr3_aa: CASSESGTGTGELFF; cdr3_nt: TGTGCCAGCAGTGAGTCCGGGACGGGGACCGGGGAGCTGTTTTTT
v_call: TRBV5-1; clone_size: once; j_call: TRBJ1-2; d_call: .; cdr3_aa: CASSDQLGLQIYGYTF; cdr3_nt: TGCGCCAGCAGCGACCAATTGGGTCTCCAAATCTATGGCTACACCTTC
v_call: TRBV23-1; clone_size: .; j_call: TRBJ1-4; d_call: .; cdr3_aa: CASSLRQNEKLFF; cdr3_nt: TGCGCCAGCAGTCTCAGACAGAATGAAAAACTGTTTTTT
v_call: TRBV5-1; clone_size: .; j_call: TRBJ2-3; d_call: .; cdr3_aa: CASSLGGAIGISDTDTQYF; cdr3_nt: TGCGCCAGCAGCTTAGGGGGGGCGATCGGCATTTCGGACACAGATACGCAGTATTTT
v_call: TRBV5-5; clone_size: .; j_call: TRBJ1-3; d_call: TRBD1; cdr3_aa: CASSLVSGQLNTIYF; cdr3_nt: TGTGCCAGCAGCTTGGTGTCGGGACAGCTAAACACCATATATTTT
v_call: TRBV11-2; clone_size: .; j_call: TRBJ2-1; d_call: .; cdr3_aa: CASSLAYTYNEQFF; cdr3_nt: TGTGCCAGCAGCTTAGCTTATACTTACAATGAGCAGTTCTTC
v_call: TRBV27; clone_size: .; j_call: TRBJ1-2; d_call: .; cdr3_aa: CASSLLPTLRDGYGYTF; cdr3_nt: TGTGCCAGCAGCTTACTCCCCACGCTCAGGGACGGATATGGCTACACCTTC